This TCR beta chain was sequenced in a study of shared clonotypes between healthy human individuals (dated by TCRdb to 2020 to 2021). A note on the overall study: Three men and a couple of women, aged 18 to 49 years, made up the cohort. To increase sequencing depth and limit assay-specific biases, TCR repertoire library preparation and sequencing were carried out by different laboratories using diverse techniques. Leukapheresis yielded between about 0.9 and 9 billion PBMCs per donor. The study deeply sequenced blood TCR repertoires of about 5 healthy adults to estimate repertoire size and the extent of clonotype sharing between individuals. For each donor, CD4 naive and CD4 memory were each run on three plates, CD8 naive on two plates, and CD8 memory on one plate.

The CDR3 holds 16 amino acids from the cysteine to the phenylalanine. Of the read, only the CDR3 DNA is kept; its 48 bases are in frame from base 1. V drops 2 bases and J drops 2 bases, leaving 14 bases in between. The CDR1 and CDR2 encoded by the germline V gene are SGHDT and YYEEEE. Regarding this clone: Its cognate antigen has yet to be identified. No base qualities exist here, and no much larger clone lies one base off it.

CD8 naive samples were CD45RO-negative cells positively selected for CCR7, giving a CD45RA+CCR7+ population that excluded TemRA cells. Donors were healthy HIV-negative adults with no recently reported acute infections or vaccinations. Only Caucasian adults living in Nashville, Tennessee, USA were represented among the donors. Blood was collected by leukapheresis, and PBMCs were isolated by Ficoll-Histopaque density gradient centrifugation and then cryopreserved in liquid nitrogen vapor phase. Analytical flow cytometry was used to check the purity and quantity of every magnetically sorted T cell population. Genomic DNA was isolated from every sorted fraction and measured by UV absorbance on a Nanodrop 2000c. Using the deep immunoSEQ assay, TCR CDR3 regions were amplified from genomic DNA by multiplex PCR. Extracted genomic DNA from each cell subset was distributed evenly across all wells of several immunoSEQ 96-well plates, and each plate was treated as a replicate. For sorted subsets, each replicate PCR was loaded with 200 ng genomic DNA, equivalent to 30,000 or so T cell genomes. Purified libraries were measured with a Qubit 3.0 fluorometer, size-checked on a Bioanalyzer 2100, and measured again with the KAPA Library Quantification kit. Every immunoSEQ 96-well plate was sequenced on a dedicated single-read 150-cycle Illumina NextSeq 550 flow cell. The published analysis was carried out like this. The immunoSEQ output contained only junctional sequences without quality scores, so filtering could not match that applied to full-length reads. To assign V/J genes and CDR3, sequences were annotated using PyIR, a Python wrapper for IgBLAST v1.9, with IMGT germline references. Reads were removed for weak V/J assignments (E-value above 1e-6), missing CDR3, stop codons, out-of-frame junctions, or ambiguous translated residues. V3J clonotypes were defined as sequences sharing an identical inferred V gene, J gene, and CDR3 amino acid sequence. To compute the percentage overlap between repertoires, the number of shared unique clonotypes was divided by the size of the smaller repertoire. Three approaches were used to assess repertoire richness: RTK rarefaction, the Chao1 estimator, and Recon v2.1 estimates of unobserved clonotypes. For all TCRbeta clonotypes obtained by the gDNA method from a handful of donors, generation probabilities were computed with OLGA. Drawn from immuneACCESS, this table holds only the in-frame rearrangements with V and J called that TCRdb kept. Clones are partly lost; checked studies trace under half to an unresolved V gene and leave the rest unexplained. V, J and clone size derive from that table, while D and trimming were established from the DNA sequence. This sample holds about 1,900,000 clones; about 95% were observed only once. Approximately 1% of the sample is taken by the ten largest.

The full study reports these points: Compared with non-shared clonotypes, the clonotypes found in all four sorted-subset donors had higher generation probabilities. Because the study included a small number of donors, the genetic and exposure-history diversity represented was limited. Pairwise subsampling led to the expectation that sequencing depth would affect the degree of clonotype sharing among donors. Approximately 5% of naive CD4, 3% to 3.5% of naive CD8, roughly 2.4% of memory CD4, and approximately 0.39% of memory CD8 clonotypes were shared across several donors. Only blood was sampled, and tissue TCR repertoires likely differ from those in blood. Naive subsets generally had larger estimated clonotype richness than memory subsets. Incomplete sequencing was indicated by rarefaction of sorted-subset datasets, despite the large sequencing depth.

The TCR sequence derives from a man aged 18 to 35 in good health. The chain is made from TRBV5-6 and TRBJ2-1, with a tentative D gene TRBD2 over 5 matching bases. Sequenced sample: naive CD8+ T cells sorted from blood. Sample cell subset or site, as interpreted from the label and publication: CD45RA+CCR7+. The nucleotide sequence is TGTGCCAGCAGCTTCCCCCGAGGGCCTACCTACAATGAGCAGTTCTTC. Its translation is CASSFPRGPTYNEQFF.